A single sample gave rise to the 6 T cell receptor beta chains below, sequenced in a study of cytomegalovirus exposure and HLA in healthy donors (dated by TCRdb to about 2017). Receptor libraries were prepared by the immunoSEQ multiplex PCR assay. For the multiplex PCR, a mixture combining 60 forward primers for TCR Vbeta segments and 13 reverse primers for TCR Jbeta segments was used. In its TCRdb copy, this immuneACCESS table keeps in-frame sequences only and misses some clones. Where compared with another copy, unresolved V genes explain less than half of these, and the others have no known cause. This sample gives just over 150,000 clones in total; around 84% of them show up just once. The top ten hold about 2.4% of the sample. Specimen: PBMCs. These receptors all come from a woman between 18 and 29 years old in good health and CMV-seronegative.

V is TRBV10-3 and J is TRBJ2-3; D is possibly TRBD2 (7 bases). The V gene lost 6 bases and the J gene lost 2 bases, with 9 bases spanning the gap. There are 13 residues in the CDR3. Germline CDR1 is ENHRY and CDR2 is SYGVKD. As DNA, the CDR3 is TGTGCCATCAGGGCGGGGGCCACAGATACGCAGTATTTT. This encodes CAIRAGATDTQYF.

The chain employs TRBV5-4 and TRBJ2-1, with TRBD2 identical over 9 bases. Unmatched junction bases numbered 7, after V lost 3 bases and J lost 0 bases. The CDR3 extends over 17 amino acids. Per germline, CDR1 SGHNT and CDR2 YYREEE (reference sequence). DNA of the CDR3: TGTGCCAGCAGCTATCGACTAGCGGCGAGCTCCTACAATGAGCAGTTCTTC. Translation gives CASSYRLAASSYNEQFF.

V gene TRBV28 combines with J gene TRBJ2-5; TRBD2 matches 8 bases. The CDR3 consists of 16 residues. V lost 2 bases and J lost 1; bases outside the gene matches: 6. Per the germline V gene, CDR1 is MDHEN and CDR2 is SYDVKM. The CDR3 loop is CASSLGGGGPQETQYF. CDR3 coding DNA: TGTGCCAGCAGTTTAGGGGGCGGGGGGCCCCAAGAGACCCAGTACTTC.

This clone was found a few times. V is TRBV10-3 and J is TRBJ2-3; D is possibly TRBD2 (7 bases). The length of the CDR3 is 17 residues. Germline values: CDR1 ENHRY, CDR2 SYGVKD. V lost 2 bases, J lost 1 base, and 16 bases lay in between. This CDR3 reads CAISEPDGGGGTDTQYF. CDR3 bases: TGTGCCATCAGTGAGCCAGACGGAGGGGGGGGCACAGATACGCAGTATTTT.

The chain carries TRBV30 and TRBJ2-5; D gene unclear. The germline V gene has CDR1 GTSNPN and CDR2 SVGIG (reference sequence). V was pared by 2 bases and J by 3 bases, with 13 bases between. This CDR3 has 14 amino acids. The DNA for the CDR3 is TGTGCCTGGAGTTTCCTCCGGAGAAAAGAGACCCAGTACTTC. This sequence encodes CAWSFLRRKETQYF.

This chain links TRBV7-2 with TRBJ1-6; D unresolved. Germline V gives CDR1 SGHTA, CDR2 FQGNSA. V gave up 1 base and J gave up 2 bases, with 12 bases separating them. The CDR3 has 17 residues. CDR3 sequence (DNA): TGTGCCAGCAGCTTAGGAGGTTACGGTACCTATAATTCACCCCTCCACTTT. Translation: CASSLGGYGTYNSPLHF.